The rows below give T cell receptor beta chains drawn from one sample of a study of CD8 T cells in Susac syndrome. MiXCR, applied by TCRdb to the immunoSEQ multiplex PCR reads, yields one record per CDR3 protein. The table lists roughly 140,000 distinct CDR3 sequences, roughly 94% of them singletons. Material for sequencing was CD8+ T cells from PBMCs. These receptors all come from a human donor with multiple sclerosis. Both conserved end residues are part of each CDR3. Fields, in order: clone size, J gene, D gene, V gene, CDR3 DNA, CDR3 protein. The D gene is left open where the match is weak. Only some rows state a clone size, as once, few, many or a class for expanded clones.

>.|TRBJ1-5|.|TRBV2
TGTGCCAGCAGCTTGACACCGGGAGGCCGGCCCCAGCATTTT
CASSLTPGGRPQHF
>.|TRBJ1-3|.|TRBV29-1
TGCAGCGTTGAGGTGGGGAACACCATATATTTT
CSVEVGNTIYF
>.|TRBJ2-4|.|TRBV4-1
TGCGCCAGCAGCCAAGCCACCTCAGCCAAAAACATTCAGTACTTC
CASSQATSAKNIQYF
>few|TRBJ1-2|.|TRBV7-6
TGTGCCAGCAGCTTGTCCCAGGGAAGTGGCTACACCTTC
CASSLSQGSGYTF
>.|TRBJ2-2|TRBD2|TRBV4-3
TGCGCCAGCAGCCAAGATCAACGGGGGGGCCGATACGGGGAGCTGTTTTTT
CASSQDQRGGRYGELFF
>.|TRBJ1-4|.|TRBV12-5
TGTGCTAGTGGTTTGGGACAGTTTAATGAAAAACTGTTTTTT
CASGLGQFNEKLFF
>once|TRBJ1-4|.|TRBV28
TGTGCCAGCAGTTTTAGGGCAAATGAAAAACTGTTTTTT
CASSFRANEKLFF
>.|TRBJ2-7|.|TRBV27
TGTGCCAGCGGATCCGGGGCTGGCTACGAGCAGTACTTC
CASGSGAGYEQYF
>.|TRBJ1-1|.|TRBV20-1
TGCAGTGCTACATCCGTCGAGGGAGGGACTGAAGCTTTCTTT
CSATSVEGGTEAFF
>.|TRBJ1-5|.|TRBV2
TGTGCCAGCAAGGCAGGCAATCAGCCCCAGCATTTT
CASKAGNQPQHF
>.|TRBJ1-1|.|TRBV21-1
TGTGCCAGCAGCGCCGGGACAGGGCTTTTGAACACTGAAGCTTTCTTT
CASSAGTGLLNTEAFF
>.|TRBJ2-4|.|TRBV13
TGTGCCAGCAGCTTAGATAGGAGGGACATTCAGTACTTC
CASSLDRRDIQYF
>.|TRBJ2-3|.|TRBV3-1
TGTGCCAGCAGCCACATCCTCGGGTCCGCCAGGGATACGCAGTATTTT
CASSHILGSARDTQYF
>.|TRBJ2-5|.|TRBV7-9
TGTGCCAGCAGCCGGGACTTCCAAGAGACCCAGTACTTC
CASSRDFQETQYF
>.|TRBJ2-3|TRBD2|TRBV4-2
TGTGCCAGCAGCCAAGTGGCGGGGGGCGGCACAGATACGCAGTATTTT
CASSQVAGGGTDTQYF
>.|TRBJ1-4|.|TRBV20-1
TGCAGTGCTAGAGACAGGGAGGGTGCTGGAACTAATGAAAAACTGTTTTTT
CSARDREGAGTNEKLFF
>.|TRBJ2-5|.|TRBV7-9
TGTGCCAGCAGCCCCCGACAGGTGCAAGAGACCCAGTACTTC
CASSPRQVQETQYF
>.|TRBJ1-2|.|TRBV10-3
TGTGCCATCAGTGAGTCGAAAGTAACAGAAGCTAACTATGGCTACACCTTC
CAISESKVTEANYGYTF
>.|TRBJ2-1|.|TRBV7-6
TGTGCCAGCAGCTTCGAAGGGGGGGCGTACAATGAGCAGTTCTTC
CASSFEGGAYNEQFF
>.|TRBJ2-3|TRBD2|TRBV7-9
TGTGCCAGCAGCTTCTGGACTAGAACAGATACGCAGTATTTT
CASSFWTRTDTQYF
>.|TRBJ1-1|TRBD1|TRBV29-1
TGCAGCGTTTGGACAGGTAACACTGAAGCTTTCTTT
CSVWTGNTEAFF
>.|TRBJ2-2|.|TRBV7-7
TGTGCCAGCAGCTTACGTACCCCCTTTTCGGGAAGCGGCCCGAACACCGGGGAGCTGTTTTTT
CASSLRTPFSGSGPNTGELFF
>.|TRBJ2-3|TRBD2|TRBV6-4
TGTGCCAGCAGTGACCGTTGCGGGGGGAACACAGATACGCAGTATTTT
CASSDRCGGNTDTQYF
>.|TRBJ2-2|.|TRBV5-1
TGCGCCAGCATCCGGAACACCGGGGAGCTGTTTTTT
CASIRNTGELFF
>.|TRBJ1-2|TRBD1|TRBV9
TGTGCCAGCAGCGTAGGGTCCAGGGGGGACTATGGCTACACCTTC
CASSVGSRGDYGYTF
>.|TRBJ2-1|TRBD2|TRBV5-1
TGCGCCAGCAGCTTGGTAACTAGCGGGGGGGCCAATGAGCAGTTCTTC
CASSLVTSGGANEQFF
>.|TRBJ2-7|.|TRBV20-1
TGCAGTGCTAGAAATCGGGGGGCGAGCTCCTACGAGCAGTACTTC
CSARNRGASSYEQYF
>.|TRBJ1-1|.|TRBV9
TGTGCCAGCGGGGGACCCGGATTGAACACTGAAGCTTTCTTT
CASGGPGLNTEAFF
>.|TRBJ2-3|TRBD1|TRBV9
TGTGCCAGCAGCGCCGGGACAGGGATCGATACGCAGTATTTT
CASSAGTGIDTQYF
>.|TRBJ1-6|.|TRBV20-1
TGCAGTGCTAGTCTCTATAATTCACCCCTCCACTTT
CSASLYNSPLHF
>.|TRBJ2-3|TRBD2|TRBV27
TGTGCCAGCACCACGGGGGGTTTGTCAGATACGCAGTATTTT
CASTTGGLSDTQYF
>.|TRBJ2-7|.|TRBV2
TGTGCCAGCAGTGACGGCAGGGGTTTTAACTACGAGCAGTACTTC
CASSDGRGFNYEQYF
>.|TRBJ1-1|.|TRBV10-3
TGTGCCATCAGTGAAGAACCCCACACTGAAGCTTTCTTT
CAISEEPHTEAFF
>once|TRBJ2-1|.|TRBV9
TGTGCCAGCAGCGTAGAGGGGGAATCCTACAATGAGCAGTTCTTC
CASSVEGESYNEQFF
>.|TRBJ2-2|.|TRBV20-1
TGCAGTGCTAGAGGCCCCGACACCCGAGGAAGGGTCACCGGGGAGCTGTTTTTT
CSARGPDTRGRVTGELFF
>.|TRBJ1-1|TRBD1|TRBV5-1
TGCGCCAGCAGCTTCTACACAGGGGCTGAAGCTTTCTTT
CASSFYTGAEAFF
>.|TRBJ2-3|TRBD2|TRBV2
TGTGCCAGCGACGGCCTGGGGGGACTAGCGGCAGATACGCAGTATTTT
CASDGLGGLAADTQYF
>.|TRBJ2-1|.|TRBV23-1
TGCGCCAGCAGTCATCCTAGGGGTGAGCAGTTCTTC
CASSHPRGEQFF
>once|TRBJ2-1|TRBD1|TRBV9
TGTGCCAGCAGCGGCGATATAAACCGGGACAGCTCCTACAATGAGCAGTTCTTC
CASSGDINRDSSYNEQFF
>.|TRBJ2-7|.|TRBV5-6
TGTGCCAGCAGCTTGGGAGGGTCCAGCTCCTACGAGCAGTACTTC
CASSLGGSSSYEQYF